This TCR beta chain stems from a study of cytomegalovirus exposure and HLA in healthy donors. Donors were drawn from the approximately 120-subject validation cohort, separate from the roughly 610-subject first cohort. This table comes from immunoSEQ multiplex PCR, and its TCRdb copy is limited to in-frame clones, with some not included. This table has under 150,000 clones, 70% to 90% appearing once. As for this clone: Its target is unknown.

Looked up from germline, CDR1 is MNHEY and CDR2 is SVGAGI. CDR3 length: 15 amino acids. Trimming took 5 bases from V and 5 from J; bases not matched to a gene: 11. Study outcomes and limitations: That first-cohort TCR clusters tended to co-occur in the roughly 130 validation repertoires was found in a later analysis. Reports described diagnosis of cytomegalovirus status by the classifier as highly specific and sensitive. Rarity held for most TCR sequences, but there were some public TCRs that occurred in many donors.

The chain uses TRBV6-5 and TRBJ2-7, with 8 bases lining up with TRBD1. The sequence was collected from a man aged 18-30 years in good health and CMV-seropositive. The material sequenced was PBMCs. As DNA, the CDR3 is TGTGCCAGCAGTATCCTCCCGACAGGGGTCGACGAGCAGTACTTC. Translating it yields CASSILPTGVDEQYF.